The next 3 T cell receptor beta chains were all read from a single sample in a study of blood T cell repertoires in COVID-19. The protocol was immunoSEQ multiplex PCR, while the TCRdb copy is restricted to in-frame clones and leaves out a portion. The data contain approximately 85,000 clones, less than 95% of them seen just once; the ten biggest clones take up around 0.98%. Sequencing input: peripheral blood. These receptors were taken from a woman in her forties or fifties in a cohort sampled during active COVID-19.

The chain joins TRBV28 to TRBJ2-5, with a weak D call TRBD2 (7 bases). The CDR3 runs to 15 residues. V was pared by 3 bases and J by 5 bases, with 16 bases between. Germline CDR1 MDHEN, CDR2 SYDVKM. CDR3 sequence: CASSFRGRVDETQYF. For the CDR3, the DNA is TGTGCCAGCAGTTTTAGGGGGAGGGTGGATGAGACCCAGTACTTC.

V is TRBV15 and J is TRBJ2-6, with D unresolved. Germline CDR1 is LNHNV and CDR2 is YYDKDF (reference sequence). The CDR3 is made up of 18 amino acids. The V and J ends lost 0 bases and 0 bases respectively, with 12 bases between them. CDR3 residues: CATSREASRNSGANVLTF. The CDR3 coding sequence is TGTGCCACCAGCAGAGAAGCGAGCCGCAACTCTGGGGCCAACGTCCTGACTTTC.

The chain joins TRBV5-4 to TRBJ1-6, with a tentative D call TRBD1 (5 bases). Germline V gives CDR1 SGHNT, CDR2 YYREEE (reference sequence). The CDR3 is 14 residues long. Trimming cost V 2 bases and J 5 bases, with 8 bases left between them. The CDR3 nucleotides read TGTGCCAGCAGCTTAAAGGGGCATAATTCACCCCTCCACTTT. It translates to CASSLKGHNSPLHF.